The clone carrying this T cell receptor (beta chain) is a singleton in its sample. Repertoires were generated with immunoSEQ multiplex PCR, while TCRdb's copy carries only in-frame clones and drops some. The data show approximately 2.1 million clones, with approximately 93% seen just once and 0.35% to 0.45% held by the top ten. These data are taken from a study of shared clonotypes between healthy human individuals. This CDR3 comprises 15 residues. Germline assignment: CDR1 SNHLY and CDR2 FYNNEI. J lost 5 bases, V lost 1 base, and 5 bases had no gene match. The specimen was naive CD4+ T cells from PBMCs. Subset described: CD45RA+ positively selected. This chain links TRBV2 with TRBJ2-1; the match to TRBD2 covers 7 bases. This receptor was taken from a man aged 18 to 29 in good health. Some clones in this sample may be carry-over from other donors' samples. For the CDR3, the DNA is TGTGCCAGCAGTGAAGGACTAGCCCTTAACAATGAGCAGTTCTTC. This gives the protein CASSEGLALNNEQFF.